Following are 3 T cell receptor beta chains from one sample sequenced in a study of T cells in Graves' hyperthyroidism and ophthalmopathy. TCR beta CDR3 regions were amplified from RNA. First-round RT-PCR targeting the TCR CDR3 was performed with the HTBI primer set. A single record per CDR3 protein comes from TCRdb applying MiXCR to the multiplex PCR reads. The repertoire holds roughly 740,000 distinct CDR3 sequences, with about a sixth as singletons. Source material: blood. The receptor source for this set is a man between 18 and 29 years old with Graves' hyperthyroidism.

The sample holds many counts of this clonotype. This chain connects TRBV20-1 to TRBJ2-1, with 13 bases matching TRBD2. CDR3 length: 17 residues. Trimming took 0 bases from V and 6 from J; bases not matched to a gene: 8. Germline V lookup: CDR1 DFQATT, CDR2 SNEGSKA (reference sequence). The DNA for the CDR3 is TGCAGTGCTAGAGATACTAGCGGGAGGGCCCGTAGCAATGAGCAGTTCTTC. It codes for CSARDTSGRARSNEQFF.

A few counts support this clonotype. The chain joins TRBV28 to TRBJ2-7; 9 bases match TRBD1. The germline CDR1 and CDR2 sequences are MDHEN and SYDVKM. With 4 bases clipped from V and 7 bases from J, the junction kept 8 bases outside the gene matches. The CDR3 extends over 14 amino acids. The CDR3 DNA reads TGTGCCAGCAGTTCCCCGGGACAGGGTCGAGAGCAGTACTTC. It encodes CASSSPGQGREQYF.

V gene TRBV12-3 or TRBV12-4 combines with J gene TRBJ2-7, with 7 bases identical to TRBD2. Trimming cost V 1 base and J 4 bases; bases outside gene matches: 13. This CDR3 is built from 17 residues. The CDR3 DNA sequence: TGTGCCAGCAGTTTAGGGTTTGCGCGGCGGGAGTCGTACGAGCAGTACTTC. Translation gives CASSLGFARRESYEQYF.